This TCR beta chain was captured by sequencing in a study of blood T cell repertoires in COVID-19. Overall study: The study drew acute and convalescent COVID-19 samples from the United States, Italy and Spain. PBMCs, B-cell-depleted T cells, or T cells were the source of the cDNA or gDNA that made up the material.

In the authors' methods: Nucleated cell counts were estimated from reference gene primer amplification. TCRdb's table, derived via immunoSEQ multiplex PCR, lists solely in-frame clones and lacks some. The V and J calls and clone size come from that table; D and trimming were worked out from the DNA. In the table there are about 59,000 clones, over 75% of which are singletons. The CDR3 consists of 16 residues. Looked up from germline, CDR1 is MNHEY and CDR2 is SMNVEV (reference sequence). J gave up 3 bases and V 5 bases, and 13 bases lay outside the gene matches. The chain carries TRBV27 and TRBJ2-7, with TRBD2 identical over 7 bases. This TCR derives from a human donor in a cohort sampled during active COVID-19. Sequenced sample: peripheral blood. DNA of the CDR3: TGTGCCAGCAGTGGGATCGGGGCTAGCGGCTTCTACGAGCAGTACTTC. Its translation: CASSGIGASGFYEQYF.